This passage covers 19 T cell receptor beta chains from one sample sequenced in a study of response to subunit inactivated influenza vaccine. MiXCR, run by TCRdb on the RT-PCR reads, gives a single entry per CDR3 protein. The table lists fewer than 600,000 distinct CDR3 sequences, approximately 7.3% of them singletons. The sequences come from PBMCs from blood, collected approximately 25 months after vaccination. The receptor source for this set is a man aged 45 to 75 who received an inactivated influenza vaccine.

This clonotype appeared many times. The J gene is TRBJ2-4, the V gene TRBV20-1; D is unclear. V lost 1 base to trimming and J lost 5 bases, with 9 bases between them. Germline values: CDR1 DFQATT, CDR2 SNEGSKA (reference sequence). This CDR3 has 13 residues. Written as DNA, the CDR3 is TGCAGTGCTAGAGTTGGGAATCAAAACATTCAGTACTTC. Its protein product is CSARVGNQNIQYF.

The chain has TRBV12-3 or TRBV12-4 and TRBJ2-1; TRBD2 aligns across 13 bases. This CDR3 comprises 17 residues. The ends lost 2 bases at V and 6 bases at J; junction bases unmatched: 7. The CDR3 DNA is TGTGCCAGCAGTTTAATAACTAGCGGGAGGGCCAGCAATGAGCAGTTCTTC. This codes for CASSLITSGRASNEQFF.

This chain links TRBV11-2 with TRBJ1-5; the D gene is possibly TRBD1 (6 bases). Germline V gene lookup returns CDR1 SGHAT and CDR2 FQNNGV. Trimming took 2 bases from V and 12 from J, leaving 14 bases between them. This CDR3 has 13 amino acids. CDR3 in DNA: TGTGCCAGCAGCTTAACAGGGACGGGTCTCCAGCATTTT. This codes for CASSLTGTGLQHF.

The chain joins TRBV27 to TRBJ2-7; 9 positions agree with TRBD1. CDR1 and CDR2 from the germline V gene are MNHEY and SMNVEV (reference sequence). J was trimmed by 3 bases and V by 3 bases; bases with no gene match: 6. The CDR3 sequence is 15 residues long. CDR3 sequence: CASSFSPDRGYEQYF. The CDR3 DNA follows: TGTGCCAGCAGTTTTTCCCCGGACAGGGGCTACGAGCAGTACTTC.

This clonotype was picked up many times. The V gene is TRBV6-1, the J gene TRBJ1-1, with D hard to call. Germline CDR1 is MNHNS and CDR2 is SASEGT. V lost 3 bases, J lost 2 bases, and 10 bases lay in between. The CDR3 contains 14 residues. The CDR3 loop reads CASSEGSGNTEAFF. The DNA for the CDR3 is TGTGCCAGCAGTGAGGGTTCGGGTAACACTGAAGCTTTCTTT.

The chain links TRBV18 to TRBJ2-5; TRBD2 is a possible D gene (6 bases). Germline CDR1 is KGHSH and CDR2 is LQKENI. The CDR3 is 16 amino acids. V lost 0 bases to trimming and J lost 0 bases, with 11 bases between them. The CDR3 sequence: CASSPPQRVYQETQYF. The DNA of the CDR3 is TGTGCCAGCTCACCACCGCAGCGGGTCTACCAAGAGACCCAGTACTTC.

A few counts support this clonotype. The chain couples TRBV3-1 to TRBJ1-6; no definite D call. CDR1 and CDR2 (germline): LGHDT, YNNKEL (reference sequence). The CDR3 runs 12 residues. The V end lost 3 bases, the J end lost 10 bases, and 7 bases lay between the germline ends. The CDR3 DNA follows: TGTGCCAGCAGCCACCCCGAATCACCCCTCCACTTT. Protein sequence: CASSHPESPLHF. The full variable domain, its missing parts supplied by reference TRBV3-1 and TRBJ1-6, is DTAVSQTPKYLVTQMGNDKSIKCEQNLGHDTMYWYKQDSKKFLKIMFSYNNKELIINETVPNRFSPKSPDKAHLNLHINSLELGDSAVYFCASSHPESPLHFGNGTRLTVT.

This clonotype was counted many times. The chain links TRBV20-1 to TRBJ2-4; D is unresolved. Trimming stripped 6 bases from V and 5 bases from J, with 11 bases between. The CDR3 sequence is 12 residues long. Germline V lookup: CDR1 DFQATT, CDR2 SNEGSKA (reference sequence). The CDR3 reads CSAKPSENIQYF. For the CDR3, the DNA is TGCAGTGCCAAGCCGTCAGAAAACATTCAGTACTTC.

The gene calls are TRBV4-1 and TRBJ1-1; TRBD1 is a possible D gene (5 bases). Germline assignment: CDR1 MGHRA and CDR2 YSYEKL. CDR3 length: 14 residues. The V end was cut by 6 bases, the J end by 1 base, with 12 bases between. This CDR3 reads CASRGSRANTEAFF. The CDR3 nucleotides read TGCGCCAGCAGGGGTAGCAGGGCGAACACTGAAGCTTTCTTT.

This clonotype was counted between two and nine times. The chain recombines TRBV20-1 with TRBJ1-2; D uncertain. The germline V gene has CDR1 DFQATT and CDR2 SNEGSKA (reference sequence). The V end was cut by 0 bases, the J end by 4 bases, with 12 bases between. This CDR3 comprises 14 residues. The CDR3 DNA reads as TGCAGTGCTAGAGATGACTCAGCCGGCTATGGCTACACCTTC. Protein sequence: CSARDDSAGYGYTF.

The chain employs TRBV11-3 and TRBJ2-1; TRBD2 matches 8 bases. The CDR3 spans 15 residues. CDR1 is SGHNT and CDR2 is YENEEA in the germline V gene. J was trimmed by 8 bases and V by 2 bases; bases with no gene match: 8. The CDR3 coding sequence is TGTGCCAGCAGCTTATCGGGAGGGCCCTCAGATGAGCAGTTCTTC. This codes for CASSLSGGPSDEQFF.

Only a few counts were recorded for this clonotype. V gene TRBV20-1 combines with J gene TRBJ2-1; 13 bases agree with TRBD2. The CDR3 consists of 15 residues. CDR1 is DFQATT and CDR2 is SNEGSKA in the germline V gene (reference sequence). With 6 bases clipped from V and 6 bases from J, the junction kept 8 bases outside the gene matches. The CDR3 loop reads CSARGLAGSINEQFF. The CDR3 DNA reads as TGCAGTGCCCGGGGACTAGCGGGGTCAATCAATGAGCAGTTCTTC.

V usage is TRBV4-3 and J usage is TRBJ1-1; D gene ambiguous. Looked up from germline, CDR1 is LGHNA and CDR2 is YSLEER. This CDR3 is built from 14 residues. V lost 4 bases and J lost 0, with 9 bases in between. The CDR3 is CASSPGPMNTEAFF. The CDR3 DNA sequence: TGCGCCAGCAGCCCTGGACCCATGAACACTGAAGCTTTCTTT.

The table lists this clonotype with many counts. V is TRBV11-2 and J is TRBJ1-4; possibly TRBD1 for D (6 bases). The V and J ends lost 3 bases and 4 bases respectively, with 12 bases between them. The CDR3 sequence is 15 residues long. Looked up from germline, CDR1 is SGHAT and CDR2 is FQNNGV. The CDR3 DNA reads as TGTGCCAGCAGCTTTATCGGACAGATTAATGAAAAACTGTTTTTT. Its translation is CASSFIGQINEKLFF.

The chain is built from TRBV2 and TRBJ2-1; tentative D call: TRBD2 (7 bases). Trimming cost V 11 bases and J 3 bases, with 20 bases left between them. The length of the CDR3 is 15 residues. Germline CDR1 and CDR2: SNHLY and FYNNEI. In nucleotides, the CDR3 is TGTGCCTCCTCCCGAGGGGGGGCCTACTACAATGAGCAGTTCTTC. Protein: CASSRGGAYYNEQFF.

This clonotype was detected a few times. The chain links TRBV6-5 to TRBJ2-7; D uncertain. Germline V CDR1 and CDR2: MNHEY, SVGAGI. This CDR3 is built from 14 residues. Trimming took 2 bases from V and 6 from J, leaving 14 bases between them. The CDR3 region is CASSYAQFLSEQYF. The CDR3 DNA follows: TGTGCCAGCAGTTACGCACAATTCCTCTCCGAGCAGTACTTC.

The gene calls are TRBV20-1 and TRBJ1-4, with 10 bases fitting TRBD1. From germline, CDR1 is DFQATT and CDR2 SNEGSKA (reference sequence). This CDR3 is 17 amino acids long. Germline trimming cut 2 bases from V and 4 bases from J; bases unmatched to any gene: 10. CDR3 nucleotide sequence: TGCAGTGCTAGACCCGGGACAGGGGCGAGCTTTAATGAAAAACTGTTTTTT. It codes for CSARPGTGASFNEKLFF.

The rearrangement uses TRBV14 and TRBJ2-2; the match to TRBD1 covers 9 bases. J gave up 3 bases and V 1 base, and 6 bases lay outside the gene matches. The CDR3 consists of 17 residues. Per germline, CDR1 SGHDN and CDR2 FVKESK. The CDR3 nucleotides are TGTGCCAGCAGCCAAGGCGGGACAGGGCTTTACACCGGGGAGCTGTTTTTT. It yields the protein CASSQGGTGLYTGELFF.

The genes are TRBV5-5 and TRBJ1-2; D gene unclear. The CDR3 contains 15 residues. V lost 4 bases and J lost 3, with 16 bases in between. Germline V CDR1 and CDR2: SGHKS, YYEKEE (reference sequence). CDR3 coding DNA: TGTGCCAGCAGCCTAGGGCCCGAATTATACTATGGCTACACCTTC. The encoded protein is CASSLGPELYYGYTF.